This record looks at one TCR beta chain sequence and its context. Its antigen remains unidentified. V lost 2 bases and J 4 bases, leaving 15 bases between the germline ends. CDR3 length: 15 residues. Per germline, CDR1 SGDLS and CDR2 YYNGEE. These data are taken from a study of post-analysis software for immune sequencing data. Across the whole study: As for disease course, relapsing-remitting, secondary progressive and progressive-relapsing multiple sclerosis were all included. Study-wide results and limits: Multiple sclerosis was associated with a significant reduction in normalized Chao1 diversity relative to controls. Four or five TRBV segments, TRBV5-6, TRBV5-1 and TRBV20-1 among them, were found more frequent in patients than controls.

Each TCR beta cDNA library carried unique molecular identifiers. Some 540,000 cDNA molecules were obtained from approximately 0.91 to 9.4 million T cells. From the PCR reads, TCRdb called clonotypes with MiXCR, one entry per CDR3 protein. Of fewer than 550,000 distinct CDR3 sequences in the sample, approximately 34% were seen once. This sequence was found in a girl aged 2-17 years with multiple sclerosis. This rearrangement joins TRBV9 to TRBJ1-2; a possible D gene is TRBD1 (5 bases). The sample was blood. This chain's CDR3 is CASSVGLAGAYGYTF. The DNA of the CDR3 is TGTGCCAGCAGCGTGGGGCTAGCGGGAGCCTATGGCTACACCTTC.